This T cell receptor (beta chain) was profiled in a study of B cell selection in AIRE deficiency. General study findings and limits: Of a few thousand shared Treg TCRbeta sequences, roughly 32% were healthy-only, 7.5% to 10% patient-only. AIRE-deficient Tconv and Treg repertoires matched healthy donors in TCRBV, CDR3 length, diversity. Patient Tconv cells held about 28% of Treg sequences shared by healthy donors.

The method was immunoSEQ multiplex PCR; TCRdb's version includes in-frame clones alone and lacks a portion of them. The table shows about 20,000 clones, with 97% occurring only once. The CDR3 contains 13 residues. Germline CDR1 and CDR2: SQVTM and ANQGSEA. Trimming removed 4 bases from V and 4 bases from J, with 14 bases in between. CD4+CD127+ cells were sorted as the conventional CD4 T cells. Regarding this clone: Its cognate antigen is unknown.

The chain carries TRBV29-1 and TRBJ2-7; maybe TRBD2 (5 bases). The sequence came from a human donor with AIRE deficiency. Material for sequencing was conventional CD4+ T cells sorted from PBMCs. CDR3 coding DNA: TGCAGCGTTGTCGGAGGCCCTACTTACGAGCAGTACTTC. Translated: CSVVGGPTYEQYF.